This TCR beta chain is from a study of shared clonotypes between healthy human individuals (TCRdb year 2020). The study in broad terms: The cohort comprised a couple of women and a few men aged 18 to 49 years. Libraries were prepared and TCR repertoires were sequenced by different laboratories using diverse techniques, in order to increase sequencing depth and limit assay-specific biases. Each donor's leukapheresis produced roughly between roughly 0.85 and 10 billion PBMCs. To estimate repertoire size and how much clonotype sharing occurs between individuals, the study deeply sequenced the blood TCR repertoires of 4 to 6 healthy adults. Per donor, three plates each were used for CD4 naive and CD4 memory, two for CD8 naive, and one for CD8 memory. Results and caveats for the whole study, not just this receptor: Even with the large sequencing depth, rarefaction of the sorted-subset datasets indicated that sequencing was incomplete. Only blood was sampled, and tissue TCR repertoires likely differ from those in blood. Roughly 5% of naive CD4, 3.5% of naive CD8, 2% to 2.5% of memory CD4, and 0.35% to 0.4% of memory CD8 clonotypes were shared across several donors. The small number of donors limited the genetic and exposure-history diversity represented. Compared with non-shared clonotypes, the clonotypes found in all four sorted-subset donors had higher generation probabilities. Naive subsets generally had larger estimated clonotype richness than memory subsets did. Pairwise subsampling led to the expectation that sequencing depth would affect the degree of clonotype sharing among donors.

Using the deep immunoSEQ assay, multiplex PCR amplified TCR CDR3 regions from genomic DNA. Genomic DNA extracted from each cell subset was distributed evenly over all wells of several immunoSEQ 96-well plates, and each plate served as one replicate. Each replicate PCR for sorted subsets received about 0.2 ug genomic DNA, equal to 30,000 or so T cell genomes. The purified libraries were quantified using a Qubit 3.0 fluorometer, sized with a Bioanalyzer 2100, and then quantified again using the KAPA Library Quantification kit. Every immunoSEQ 96-well plate was sequenced on a dedicated single-read 150-cycle Illumina NextSeq 550 flow cell. As for the original processing: The immunoSEQ output contained only junctional sequences without quality scores, so filtering could not match that applied to full-length reads. To assign V/J genes and CDR3, sequences were annotated using PyIR, a Python wrapper for IgBLAST v1.9, with IMGT germline references. Reads with weak V/J assignments (E-value above 1e-6), missing CDR3, stop codons, out-of-frame junctions, or ambiguous translated residues were removed. V3J clonotypes were defined as sequences sharing an identical inferred V gene, J gene, and CDR3 amino acid sequence. Percentage overlap between repertoires was computed as shared unique clonotypes divided by the size of the smaller repertoire. Three approaches were used to assess repertoire richness: RTK rarefaction, the Chao1 estimator, and Recon v2.1 estimates of unobserved clonotypes. Generation probabilities were computed with OLGA for all TCRbeta clonotypes obtained by the gDNA method from several donors. This is the immuneACCESS table as TCRdb keeps it, with only in-frame sequences that have V and J called. A part of the clones is gone; compared with another copy, unresolved V genes explain less than half, and the rest is unexplained. V, J and clone size derive from that table, while D and trimming were established from the DNA sequence. Within this sample are 650,000 to 700,000 clones, with roughly 91% of them counted one time only. Of the sample, 30% to 40% is held by the ten largest clones.

Regarding this clone: There is no known antigen for this receptor. One base away there is no much larger clone; base qualities are not given.

Healthy HIV-negative adults with no recently reported acute infections or vaccinations were included as donors. Every donor was a Caucasian adult living in Nashville, Tennessee, USA. CD8 memory samples were composed of magnetically selected CD45RO+ cells combined with CCR7-negative CD45RA+ effector memory (TemRA) cells. Blood was collected by leukapheresis, and PBMCs were isolated by Ficoll-Histopaque density gradient centrifugation and then cryopreserved in liquid nitrogen vapor phase. Purity and quantity of every magnetically sorted T cell population were checked by analytical flow cytometry. Genomic DNA was isolated from every sorted fraction and measured by UV absorbance on a Nanodrop 2000c. The germline ends are 9 bases apart after V is trimmed by 3 bases and J by 6 bases. From cysteine to phenylalanine, the CDR3 is 12 amino acids long. Of the read, only the CDR3 DNA is kept; its 36 bases are in frame from base 1. CDR1 and CDR2 are drawn from the germline V gene (reference sequence): WNHNN, SYGVQD.

The chain employs TRBV10-1 and TRBJ2-7, and perhaps TRBD2 as D gene, on 6 matching bases. This TCR came from a young man in good health. Some clones in this sample may be carry-over from other donors' samples. The sequencing input was memory CD8+ T cells from PBMCs. The cell subset or site label of this sample denotes: CD45RO+ cells pooled with CCR7-negative TemRA cells. The CDR3 protein: CASSELGGEQYF. The sequenced DNA is TGCGCCAGCAGTGAATTGGGGGGCGAGCAGTACTTC.